This T cell receptor (beta chain) was recorded in a study of cytomegalovirus exposure and HLA in healthy donors. Overall study findings and caveats: CMV serostatus stood as the only immune exposure information on hand. It was taken for granted in presence/absence analyses that sequencing depth across donors was roughly uniform. Later analysis identified 15,000 to 20,000 TCR beta sequences associated with HLA alleles, using a false discovery rate threshold of 0.05.

A note on this clone: What it binds is unknown.

13 Jbeta primers and 60 Vbeta primers were used for the PCR. The repertoire was sequenced with immunoSEQ multiplex PCR; TCRdb's copy has only in-frame clones and lacks some. The sample comprises 100,000 to 150,000 clones, roughly 71% of which are singletons, and around 4.2% rests with the top ten. The sequencing input was PBMCs. The sequence came from a woman aged 50 to 60 in good health and CMV-seropositive.

CDR3 bases: TGTGCCAGCAGCTTAGCACCAGCGAAGCAAGAGACCCAGTACTTC. Translated: CASSLAPAKQETQYF. The rearrangement uses TRBV11-2 and TRBJ2-5; D not certain. With 1 base removed from V and 2 bases from J, the gap between germline ends came to 11 bases. Germline CDR1 and CDR2: SGHAT and FQNNGV. This CDR3 is 15 amino acids long.